Listed below are T cell receptor beta chains from one sample, sequenced in a study of STAT3 mutations in large granular lymphocyte leukemia. Generated by immunoSEQ multiplex PCR, the TCRdb table keeps only in-frame clones and is missing some. The sample has several thousand clones; approximately 57% are singletons. The sample taken for sequencing was peripheral blood mononuclear cells. The receptors come from a boy between 5 and 17 years old with T-cell large granular lymphocyte leukemia. Some clones in this sample may be carry-over from other donors' samples. Each CDR3 is given with its conserved first and last residue. Fields, in order: CDR3 length, D gene, V gene, clone size, J gene, CDR3 protein, CDR3 DNA. A D gene is named only where the DNA matches it firmly. Not every row has a clone size; where given, it reads once, few, many or a size class.

13	-	TRBV29-1	-	TRBJ1-2	CSVVFASRHGYTF	TGCAGCGTTGTTTTTGCCAGTAGGCACGGCTACACCTTC
15	-	TRBV7-8	few	TRBJ1-5	CASSLAAGANQPQHF	TGTGCCAGCAGCTTAGCTGCAGGGGCGAATCAGCCCCAGCATTTT
14	-	TRBV10-3	-	TRBJ2-7	CAISRRDIGDEQYF	TGTGCCATCAGTCGCCGGGACATCGGGGACGAGCAGTACTTC
11	-	TRBV20-1	-	TRBJ1-4	CSATKGEKLFF	TGCAGTGCTACTAAAGGCGAAAAACTGTTTTTT
15	TRBD1	TRBV5-1	-	TRBJ2-6	CASRQGASGANVLTF	TGCGCCAGCAGGCAGGGGGCTTCTGGGGCCAACGTCCTGACTTTC
14	-	TRBV5-4	-	TRBJ2-5	CASSPGGAQETQYF	TGTGCCAGCAGCCCTGGGGGGGCACAAGAGACCCAGTACTTC
16	-	TRBV4-1	-	TRBJ2-1	CASSHSYKGSYNEQFF	TGCGCCAGCAGCCATTCGTATAAAGGGTCCTACAATGAGCAGTTCTTC
14	-	TRBV30	-	TRBJ2-5	CAWISRGSQETQYF	TGTGCCTGGATTTCCAGGGGCTCCCAAGAGACCCAGTACTTC
15	-	TRBV6-4	-	TRBJ1-6	CARWERDSVPAPLHF	TGTGCCAGATGGGAACGGGACTCCGTCCCGGCACCCCTCCACTTT
14	-	TRBV27	-	TRBJ1-2	CASSLAASPRGYTF	TGTGCCAGCAGTTTGGCGGCATCACCTCGCGGCTACACCTTC
16	-	TRBV7-8	-	TRBJ1-5	CASSLGGPGSNQPQHF	TGTGCCAGCAGCTTAGGGGGACCTGGCAGCAATCAGCCCCAGCATTTT
15	TRBD1	TRBV5-1	-	TRBJ2-7	CASSPLGQGPYEQYF	TGCGCCAGCAGCCCCTTGGGACAGGGCCCCTACGAGCAGTACTTC
15	TRBD2	TRBV29-1	-	TRBJ2-1	CSVHPVAGRGDEQFF	TGCAGCGTCCATCCCGTAGCGGGAAGAGGTGATGAGCAGTTCTTC
15	TRBD1	TRBV7-7	-	TRBJ1-5	CASSIRQGSNQPQHF	TGTGCTAGCAGCATACGACAGGGTAGTAATCAGCCCCAGCATTTT
16	TRBD2	TRBV5-1	once	TRBJ2-7	CASSLDLASGVIEQYF	TGCGCCAGCAGCTTGGATCTGGCTAGCGGTGTCATAGAGCAGTACTTC
18	TRBD1	TRBV5-1	-	TRBJ1-6	CASSSGQVLSSYNSPLHF	TGCGCCAGCAGCTCGGGACAGGTGCTGAGCTCCTATAATTCACCCCTCCACTTT
13	-	TRBV9	-	TRBJ1-5	CASSVGNRQPQHF	TGTGCCAGCAGCGTAGGAAATCGTCAGCCCCAGCATTTT
15	-	TRBV18	-	TRBJ1-4	CASSRTGIGDEKLFF	TGTGCCAGCTCCCGAACAGGGATCGGGGATGAAAAACTGTTTTTT
18	TRBD2	TRBV7-9	-	TRBJ2-7	CASSLATSGGRSSYEQYF	TGTGCCAGCAGCTTAGCAACTAGCGGGGGACGTAGTTCCTACGAGCAGTACTTC
14	-	TRBV5-1	few	TRBJ2-7	CASSLVGPLSEQYF	TGCGCCAGCAGCTTGGTTGGCCCGTTGAGCGAGCAGTACTTC
16	-	TRBV7-9	-	TRBJ2-3	CASSLGVANGPATQYF	TGTGCCAGCAGCTTAGGGGTGGCTAATGGCCCAGCTACGCAGTATTTT
17	TRBD2	TRBV4-1	few	TRBJ2-7	CASSQDQLGSGSYEQYF	TGCGCCAGCAGCCAAGATCAGCTCGGAAGCGGGAGTTACGAGCAGTACTTC
14	TRBD1	TRBV29-1	-	TRBJ1-3	CSAGQGSSGNTIYF	TGCAGCGCCGGACAGGGATCTTCTGGAAACACCATATATTTT
15	-	TRBV7-9	-	TRBJ2-1	CASSLGTYSYNEQFF	TGTGCCAGCAGCCTAGGGACTTACTCCTACAATGAGCAGTTCTTC
17	-	TRBV27	-	TRBJ2-7	CASSKTSFLGLKYEQYF	TGTGCCAGCAGTAAAACTAGCTTCTTGGGGTTGAAATACGAGCAGTACTTC
14	TRBD2	TRBV5-4	-	TRBJ2-1	CASFLAGGLNEQFF	TGTGCCAGCTTCCTAGCGGGGGGGCTAAATGAGCAGTTCTTC
10	-	TRBV27	-	TRBJ1-1	CASSLGLYFF	TGTGCCAGCAGTTTAGGATTATATTTCTTT
15	-	TRBV18	-	TRBJ2-3	CASSPGGLRGDTQYF	TGTGCCAGCTCACCTGGAGGCCTAAGGGGAGATACGCAGTATTTT
16	TRBD2	TRBV15	-	TRBJ2-4	CATSSGGAASKNIQYF	TGTGCCACCAGCAGCGGGGGGGCCGCATCCAAAAACATTCAGTACTTC
14	-	TRBV6-1	-	TRBJ2-7	CASSSLPGSYEQYF	TGTGCCAGCAGTTCCCTTCCGGGGTCCTACGAGCAGTACTTC
16	-	TRBV4-1	-	TRBJ1-5	CASSQFVRLGNQPQHF	TGCGCCAGCAGCCAGTTCGTAAGGTTGGGCAATCAGCCCCAGCATTTT
13	-	TRBV6-6	few	TRBJ1-5	CASSYLVHQPQHF	TGTGCCAGCAGTTACTTGGTCCATCAGCCCCAGCATTTT
12	-	TRBV6-5	few	TRBJ2-7	CASTSGGDEQYF	TGTGCCAGTACCTCGGGGGGCGACGAGCAGTACTTC
20	-	TRBV4-2	few	TRBJ2-7	CASSQEGGQGEGGGSYEQYF	TGTGCCAGCAGCCAAGAAGGTGGGCAGGGTGAAGGGGGTGGATCCTACGAGCAGTACTTC
16	TRBD1	TRBV4-1	few	TRBJ1-6	CASSSTPGTENSPLHF	TGCGCCAGCAGCTCCACACCCGGGACAGAAAATTCACCCCTCCACTTT
11	-	TRBV7-2	few	TRBJ2-1	CASSAHNEQFF	TGTGCCAGCAGCGCCCACAATGAGCAGTTCTTC
15	TRBD1	TRBV7-9	-	TRBJ1-5	CASSLAIHRGQPQHF	TGTGCCAGCAGCTTAGCAATCCACAGGGGTCAGCCCCAGCATTTT
14	TRBD2	TRBV5-1	-	TRBJ2-5	CASSLGTSVETQYF	TGCGCCAGCAGCTTGGGGACTAGCGTCGAGACCCAGTACTTC
11	-	TRBV6-5	-	TRBJ2-7	CAVSDSSEQYF	TGTGCCGTCTCTGACAGTTCCGAGCAGTACTTC
12	-	TRBV11-2	-	TRBJ2-7	CASSSGGGEQYF	TGTGCCAGCAGCTCCGGGGGAGGCGAGCAGTACTTC
13	TRBD1	TRBV2	few	TRBJ1-6	CASRDRANSPLHF	TGTGCCAGCCGGGACAGAGCGAATTCACCCCTCCACTTT
14	-	TRBV6-1	-	TRBJ2-5	CASSEGSYQETQYF	TGTGCCAGCAGTGAAGGGTCGTACCAAGAGACCCAGTACTTC
15	-	TRBV28	few	TRBJ1-2	CASSLAIGGRGGYTF	TGTGCCAGCAGTTTAGCAATTGGAGGCAGGGGTGGCTACACCTTC
13	-	TRBV30	-	TRBJ2-3	CATRGGATDTQYF	TGTGCCACCCGGGGTGGCGCCACAGATACGCAGTATTTT
18	-	TRBV7-9	-	TRBJ2-7	CASSSTKIGGGDYYEQYF	TGTGCCAGCAGCTCTACCAAGATAGGGGGAGGCGACTACTACGAGCAGTACTTC